This T cell receptor (beta chain) is from a study of vaccination effects on CD4 cells after COVID-19. The method was immunoSEQ multiplex PCR; TCRdb's version includes in-frame clones alone and lacks a portion of them. The sample comprises about 30,000 clones, 50% to 70% of which are singletons, and about 9.8% rests with the top ten. Following 10 days of culture, CD4+ T cells were isolated. Germline V gene data show CDR1 as SGHRS and CDR2 as YFSETQ. The germline V and J ends were trimmed by 4 bases and 8 bases, with 18 bases remaining between them. The CDR3 is 15 residues long. A note on this clone: What it recognizes is unknown.

The V call is TRBV5-1, the J call TRBJ1-4; D unresolved. The receptor's source is a human donor who received a COVID-19 vaccine. The specimen was CD4+ T cells from PBMCs cultured without peptide, collected before COVID-19 vaccination. CDR3 coding DNA: TGCGCCAGCAGCGAGGTTACGGGGAGCGAGGAAAAACTGTTTTTT. Protein sequence: CASSEVTGSEEKLFF.